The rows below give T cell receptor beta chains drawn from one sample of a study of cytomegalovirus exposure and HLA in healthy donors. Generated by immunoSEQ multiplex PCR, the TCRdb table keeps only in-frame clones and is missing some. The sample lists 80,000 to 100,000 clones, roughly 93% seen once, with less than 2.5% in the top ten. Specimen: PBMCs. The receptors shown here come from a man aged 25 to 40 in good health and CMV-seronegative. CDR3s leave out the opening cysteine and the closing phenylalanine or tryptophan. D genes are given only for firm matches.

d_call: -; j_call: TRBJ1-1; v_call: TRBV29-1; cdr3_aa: RGGGTFNTEAF
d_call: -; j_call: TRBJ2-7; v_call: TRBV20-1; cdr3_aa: SASSGYEQY
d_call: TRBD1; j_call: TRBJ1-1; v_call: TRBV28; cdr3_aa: ASSSRTGGRTEAF
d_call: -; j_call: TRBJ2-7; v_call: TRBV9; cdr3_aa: ASSVGWTALAEQY
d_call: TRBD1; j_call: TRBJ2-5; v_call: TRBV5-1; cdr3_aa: ASSRQGQGETQY
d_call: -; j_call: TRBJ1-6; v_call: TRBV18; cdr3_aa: ASSPLPQGGGSYNSPLH
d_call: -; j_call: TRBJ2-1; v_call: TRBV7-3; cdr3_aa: ASSKTGWEQF
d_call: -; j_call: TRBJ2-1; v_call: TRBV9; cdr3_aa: ASSVVAGAGEQF
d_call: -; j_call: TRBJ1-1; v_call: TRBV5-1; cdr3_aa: ASSFSGGVEAF
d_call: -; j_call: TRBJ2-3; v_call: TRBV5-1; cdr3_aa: ASRQETPSTDTQY
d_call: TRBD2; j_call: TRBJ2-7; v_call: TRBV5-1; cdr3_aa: ASREGGSYEQY
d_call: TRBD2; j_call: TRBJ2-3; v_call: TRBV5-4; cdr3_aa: ASSSVAGGPDTQY
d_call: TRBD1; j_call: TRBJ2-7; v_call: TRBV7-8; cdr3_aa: ASSLGQGGYEQY
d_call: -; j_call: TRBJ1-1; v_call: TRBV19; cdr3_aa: ASSTPGTEAF
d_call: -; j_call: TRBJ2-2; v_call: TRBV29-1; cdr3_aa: SVDDQGNTGELF
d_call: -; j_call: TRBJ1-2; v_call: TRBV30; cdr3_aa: AWRNREGNYGYT
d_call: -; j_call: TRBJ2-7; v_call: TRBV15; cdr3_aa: ATSRDQGFYEQY
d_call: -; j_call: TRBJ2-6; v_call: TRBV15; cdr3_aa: ATSSFRGSGANVLT
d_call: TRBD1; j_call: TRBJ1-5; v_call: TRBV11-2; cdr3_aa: ASSRSQGAGNQPQH
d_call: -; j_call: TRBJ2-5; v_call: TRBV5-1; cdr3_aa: ASSLNRSGTTQETQY